The entry that follows covers one T cell receptor beta chain sequence. The data originate from a study of blood T cell repertoires in COVID-19. Background on the study: The United States, Italy and Spain supplied acute and convalescent COVID-19 samples. T cells, B-cell-depleted T cells, or PBMCs supplied cDNA or gDNA.

Authors' data handling: Reference gene primers were amplified, and this amplification served to estimate nucleated cell counts. Some clones are missing from TCRdb's copy, which holds only in-frame ones; the method was immunoSEQ multiplex PCR. The V and J calls and the clone size are those of that table, but D and trimming were determined from the DNA. The sample has about 190,000 clones, 85% to 90% seen once; the top ten hold approximately 2.5%. V was clipped by 2 bases and J by 6 bases; unmatched bases: 9. CDR1 and CDR2 (germline): MNHEY, SVGEGT. CDR3 size: 16 residues. The source material was peripheral blood. The chain carries TRBV6-2 or TRBV6-3 and TRBJ2-2; TRBD1 matches 7 bases. This clonotype originated in a man in his forties with active or convalescent COVID-19. The CDR3 spells CASSYDRAIIAGELFF. CDR3 DNA: TGTGCCAGCAGTTACGACAGGGCTATAATAGCCGGGGAGCTGTTTTTT.